This T cell receptor (beta chain) is drawn from a study of human T cells and chemical hapten exposure. This CDR3 has 17 residues. The V end was cut by 2 bases, the J end by 2 bases, with 16 bases between. The germline CDR1 and CDR2 sequences are SGHNT and YENEEA. MiXCR, applied by TCRdb to the RACE reads, yields one record per CDR3 protein. The table includes roughly 100,000 distinct CDR3 sequences, approximately 36% detected once. Time point defined: patch test 3, about 24 weeks after DPC sensitization. Treatment noted: therapeutic diphenylcyclopropenone sensitization with weekly scalp DPC. The clonotype comes from a man aged 35-49 years with alopecia areata. Some clones in this sample may be carry-over from other donors' samples. Sequencing was performed on whole blood, taken in connection with sensitization to the hapten diphenylcyclopropenone (DPC). The V gene is TRBV11-3, the J gene TRBJ2-4; D possibly corresponds to TRBD1 (6 bases). The CDR3, as DNA: TGTGCCAGCAGCTTATATTCCCAAGGACAGACCAAAAACATTCAGTACTTC. This encodes CASSLYSQGQTKNIQYF.